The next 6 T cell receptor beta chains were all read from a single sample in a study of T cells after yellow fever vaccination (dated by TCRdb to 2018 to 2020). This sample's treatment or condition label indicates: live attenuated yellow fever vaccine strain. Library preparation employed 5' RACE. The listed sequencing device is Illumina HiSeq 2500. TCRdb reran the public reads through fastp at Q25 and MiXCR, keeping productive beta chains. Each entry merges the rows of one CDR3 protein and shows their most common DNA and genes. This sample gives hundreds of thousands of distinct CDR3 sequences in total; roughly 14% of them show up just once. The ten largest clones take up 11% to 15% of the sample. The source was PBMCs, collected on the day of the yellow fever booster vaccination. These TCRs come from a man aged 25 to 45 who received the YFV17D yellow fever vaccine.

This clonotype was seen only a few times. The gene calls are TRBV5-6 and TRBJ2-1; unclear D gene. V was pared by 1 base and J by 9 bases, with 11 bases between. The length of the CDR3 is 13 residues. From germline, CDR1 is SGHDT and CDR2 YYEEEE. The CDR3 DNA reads TGTGCCAGCAGCTTGTGGTCTAGTGCTGAGCAGTTCTTC. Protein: CASSLWSSAEQFF.

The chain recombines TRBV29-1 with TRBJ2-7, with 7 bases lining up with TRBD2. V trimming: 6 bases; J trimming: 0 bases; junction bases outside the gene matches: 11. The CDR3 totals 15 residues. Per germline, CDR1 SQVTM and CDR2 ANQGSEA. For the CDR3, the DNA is TGCAGCGTGGGCCAGACTAGCTCATCCTCCTACGAGCAGTACTTC. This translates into CSVGQTSSSSYEQYF.

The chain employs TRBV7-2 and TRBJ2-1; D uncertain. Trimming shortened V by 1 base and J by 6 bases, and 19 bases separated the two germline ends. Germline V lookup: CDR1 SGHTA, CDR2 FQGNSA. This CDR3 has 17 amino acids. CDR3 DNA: TGTGCCAGCAGCTTAGGGTTAGGGCAACTTGAGTTCAATGAGCAGTTCTTC. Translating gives CASSLGLGQLEFNEQFF.

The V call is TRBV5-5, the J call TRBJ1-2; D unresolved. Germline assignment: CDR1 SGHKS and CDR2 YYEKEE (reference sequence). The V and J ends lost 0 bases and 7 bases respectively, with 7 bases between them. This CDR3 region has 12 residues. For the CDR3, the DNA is TGTGCCAGCAGCTTGGCCGACGGTGGCTACACCTTC. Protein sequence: CASSLADGGYTF.

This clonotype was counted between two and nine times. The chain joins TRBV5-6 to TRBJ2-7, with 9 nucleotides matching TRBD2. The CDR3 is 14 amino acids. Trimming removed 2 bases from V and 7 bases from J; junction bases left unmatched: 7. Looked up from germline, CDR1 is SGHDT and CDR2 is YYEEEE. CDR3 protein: CASSFAGGGEEQYF. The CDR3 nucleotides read TGTGCCAGCAGCTTCGCGGGAGGGGGAGAGGAGCAGTACTTC.

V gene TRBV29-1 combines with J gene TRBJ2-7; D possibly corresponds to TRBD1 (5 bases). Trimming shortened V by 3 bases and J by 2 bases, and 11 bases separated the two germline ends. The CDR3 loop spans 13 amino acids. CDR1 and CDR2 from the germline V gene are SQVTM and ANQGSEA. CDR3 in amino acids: CSVEIQGTYEQYF. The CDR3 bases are TGCAGCGTTGAGATTCAGGGAACCTACGAGCAGTACTTC.